The rows below give T cell receptor beta chains drawn from one sample of a study of Tregs in tolerant kidney transplant recipients. Libraries were prepared by immunoSEQ multiplex PCR; TCRdb keeps only in-frame clonotypes and omits some of them. The sample has about 20,000 clones, under 70% seen once; the top ten hold 3% to 3.5%. Their target antigens are unknown. Sequencing was performed on Tregs from blood cultured with allogeneic cells. The receptors shown here come from a human donor in good health. The CDR3 runs from the conserved cysteine through the conserved F or W. A D gene is named only where the DNA matches it firmly. Only some rows state a clone size, as once, few, many or a class for expanded clones.

CDR3 protein	CDR3 DNA	V gene	D gene	J gene	clone size
CAISRAGPRTGELFF	TGTGCCATCAGTCGGGCGGGGCCCCGAACCGGGGAGCTGTTTTTT	TRBV10-3	.	TRBJ2-2	.
CSVEDTPVGFF	TGCAGCGTTGAAGATACACCGGTGGGGTTCTTC	TRBV29-1	.	TRBJ2-1	.
CASSVVSGTRNEQFF	TGTGCCAGCAGCGTAGTAAGCGGGACGCGCAATGAGCAGTTCTTC	TRBV9	TRBD2	TRBJ2-1	.
CAIRRGLGEKLFF	TGTGCCATCAGAAGGGGCTTGGGTGAAAAACTGTTTTTT	TRBV10-3	.	TRBJ1-4	.
CASSLAPSGRADQPHTDTQYF	TGTGCCAGCAGCTTAGCTCCGAGCGGGAGGGCCGATCAGCCGCACACAGATACGCAGTATTTT	TRBV7-8	TRBD2	TRBJ2-3	few
CASSSDPGQRLYEQYF	TGTGCCAGCAGCTCCGATCCGGGACAGAGGCTCTACGAGCAGTACTTC	TRBV4-2	TRBD1	TRBJ2-7	.
CASSRREGFGYTF	TGTGCCAGCAGTCGCAGGGAGGGGTTTGGCTACACCTTC	TRBV27	.	TRBJ1-2	few
CASSTPGGVGETQYF	TGCGCCAGCAGCACCCCGGGGGGCGTGGGAGAGACCCAGTACTTC	TRBV5-1	.	TRBJ2-5	.
CASSMMYSNQPQHF	TGTGCCAGCAGCATGATGTATAGCAATCAGCCCCAGCATTTT	TRBV7-2	.	TRBJ1-5	once
CASSQWGYSYEQYF	TGTGCCAGCAGCCAGTGGGGCTACTCCTACGAGCAGTACTTC	TRBV11-2	.	TRBJ2-7	few
CASRGRLTYEQYF	TGTGCCAGTAGGGGACGGCTAACCTACGAGCAGTACTTC	TRBV19	.	TRBJ2-7	.
CASSIISGRAGELFF	TGTGCCAGTAGTATAATTAGCGGGAGGGCCGGGGAGCTGTTTTTT	TRBV19	TRBD2	TRBJ2-2	few
CASSLGTSGPGELFF	TGCGCCAGCAGCCTAGGGACTAGCGGACCCGGGGAGCTGTTTTTT	TRBV5-1	TRBD2	TRBJ2-2	once
CASSQPSGRQHEQYF	TGTGCCAGCAGTCAGCCTAGCGGGAGGCAACACGAGCAGTACTTC	TRBV2	TRBD2	TRBJ2-7	few
CASSQSPAGGLSSYNEQFF	TGCGCCAGCAGTCAATCCCCAGCGGGGGGGTTAAGCTCCTACAATGAGCAGTTCTTC	TRBV23-1	TRBD2	TRBJ2-1	.
CASSLETGQGETQYF	TGTGCCAGCAGCTTGGAAACAGGGCAGGGAGAGACCCAGTACTTC	TRBV5-5	.	TRBJ2-5	.
CASSLAGAQVYGYTF	TGTGCCAGCAGCTTGGCAGGGGCTCAGGTCTATGGCTACACCTTC	TRBV5-4	.	TRBJ1-2	medium-sized
CASSYSTDVYGYTF	TGTGCCAGCAGTTACTCCACAGACGTCTATGGCTACACCTTC	TRBV6-6	.	TRBJ1-2	.
CASSYSEIYGYTF	TGTGCCAGCAGTTACTCCGAGATATATGGCTACACCTTC	TRBV6-6	.	TRBJ1-2	.
CASSRQGARDAGANVLTF	TGCGCCAGCAGCCGTCAGGGGGCCAGGGATGCTGGGGCCAACGTCCTGACTTTC	TRBV4-1	TRBD1	TRBJ2-6	.
CASSLIAGEVDTQYF	TGCGCCAGCAGCTTAATAGCGGGAGAGGTAGATACGCAGTATTTT	TRBV5-1	TRBD2	TRBJ2-3	few
CASSFAPTDTQYF	TGTGCCAGCAGCTTCGCACCTACAGATACGCAGTATTTT	TRBV7-6	.	TRBJ2-3	.
CASSILTGSWSGELFF	TGTGCCAGTAGTATCCTGACAGGATCGTGGTCCGGGGAGCTGTTTTTT	TRBV19	.	TRBJ2-2	.
CATSRESSGNEQFF	TGTGCCACCAGCAGAGAGTCTAGCGGAAATGAGCAGTTCTTC	TRBV15	TRBD2	TRBJ2-1	.
CASSVARDSPLHF	TGTGCCAGCTCAGTGGCTAGGGATTCACCCCTCCACTTT	TRBV6-5	.	TRBJ1-6	.
CASSPNRRVSPLHF	TGTGCCAGCAGTCCCAACCGCAGGGTTTCACCCCTCCACTTT	TRBV6-6	.	TRBJ1-6	.
CASSYAYEQYF	TGTGCCAGCAGTTACGCCTACGAGCAGTACTTC	TRBV6-6	.	TRBJ2-7	once
CASSRDRAATQYF	TGTGCCAGCAGCCGTGACAGGGCCGCCACGCAGTATTTT	TRBV7-9	TRBD1	TRBJ2-3	.
CASSLEGAGGPDTQYF	TGCGCCAGCAGCTTGGAAGGGGCGGGGGGGCCAGATACGCAGTATTTT	TRBV5-1	TRBD2	TRBJ2-3	.
CASSQVASKSLYNEQFF	TGTGCCAGCAGCCAAGTAGCGTCCAAGAGTCTTTACAATGAGCAGTTCTTC	TRBV14	.	TRBJ2-1	.
CASSQRTGSATQYF	TGTGCCAGCAGCCAACGGACAGGGTCCGCAACGCAGTATTTT	TRBV14	TRBD1	TRBJ2-3	.
CAWPPPGLADYEQYF	TGTGCCTGGCCTCCCCCGGGACTAGCGGATTACGAGCAGTACTTC	TRBV30	TRBD2	TRBJ2-7	.
CASSWYEGYTF	TGTGCCAGCAGTTGGTATGAGGGCTACACCTTC	TRBV7-2	.	TRBJ1-2	.
CASSRQGLFTDTQYF	TGTGCCAGCAGTCGACAGGGACTTTTCACAGATACGCAGTATTTT	TRBV6-5	.	TRBJ2-3	.
CASSLVHPDRPYPNTEAFF	TGTGCCAGCAGCTTAGTTCATCCCGACAGGCCCTACCCTAACACTGAAGCTTTCTTT	TRBV11-2	.	TRBJ1-1	.
CASSSEGLFNQPQHF	TGCGCCAGCAGCTCTGAAGGGTTATTCAATCAGCCCCAGCATTTT	TRBV5-1	.	TRBJ1-5	.
CASSLAGWNEKLFF	TGTGCCAGCAGCTTAGCGGGGTGGAATGAAAAACTGTTTTTT	TRBV7-9	.	TRBJ1-4	once
CASSDLSGGYGGNEQFF	TGCGCCAGCAGCGACCTTTCAGGGGGCTATGGGGGCAATGAGCAGTTCTTC	TRBV5-1	TRBD1	TRBJ2-1	.
CASSVATGGKETQYF	TGTGCCAGCAGCGTAGCTACGGGGGGGAAAGAGACCCAGTACTTC	TRBV9	TRBD2	TRBJ2-5	few
CASRPRGSGVQPQHF	TGTGCCAGTAGGCCTAGGGGAAGCGGGGTTCAGCCCCAGCATTTT	TRBV19	.	TRBJ1-5	.
CASSLDQGPTDTQYF	TGTGCCAGCAGCTTAGATCAGGGGCCCACAGATACGCAGTATTTT	TRBV7-8	.	TRBJ2-3	.
CASSFASGGINTGELFF	TGTGCCAGCAGCTTTGCTAGCGGGGGAATAAACACCGGGGAGCTGTTTTTT	TRBV7-2	TRBD2	TRBJ2-2	.
CASSPSGGRSEQYF	TGTGCCAGCAGCCCCTCAGGGGGCCGGTCCGAGCAGTACTTC	TRBV6-6	TRBD1	TRBJ2-7	.
CASSHLGPLGGEQYF	TGCGCCAGCAGCCACCTTGGGCCGCTAGGTGGCGAGCAGTACTTC	TRBV5-1	.	TRBJ2-7	.
CASSLASGAIPPRAFF	TGCGCCAGCAGCTTGGCCTCGGGAGCCATCCCCCCAAGAGCTTTCTTT	TRBV5-1	.	TRBJ1-1	few
CASRRNSGGGQPQHF	TGTGCCAGCAGACGAAATTCAGGGGGCGGTCAGCCCCAGCATTTT	TRBV6-6	TRBD1	TRBJ1-5	.
CATNVAPSSYNEQFF	TGTGCCACTAACGTCGCACCGAGCTCCTACAATGAGCAGTTCTTC	TRBV19	.	TRBJ2-1	few
CASMRTGFGQETQYF	TGTGCCAGCATGAGGACAGGGTTTGGCCAAGAGACCCAGTACTTC	TRBV2	TRBD1	TRBJ2-5	few
CASSLLGGPNEQFF	TGTGCCAGCAGTTTATTGGGGGGCCCGAATGAGCAGTTCTTC	TRBV27	.	TRBJ2-1	medium-sized
CASSLDTYEQYF	TGCGCCAGCAGCTTGGACACCTACGAGCAGTACTTC	TRBV5-1	.	TRBJ2-7	.
CASSLVRDAKNIQYF	TGCGCCAGCAGCTTGGTGAGGGATGCCAAAAACATTCAGTACTTC	TRBV5-1	.	TRBJ2-4	.
CAWSKGTGRSRPYEQYF	TGTGCCTGGAGTAAAGGGACAGGGCGTTCCAGACCCTACGAGCAGTACTTC	TRBV30	TRBD1	TRBJ2-7	.
CASSSSGTRTNEQFF	TGTGCCAGCAGCTCATCCGGGACTAGAACCAATGAGCAGTTCTTC	TRBV7-9	TRBD2	TRBJ2-1	.